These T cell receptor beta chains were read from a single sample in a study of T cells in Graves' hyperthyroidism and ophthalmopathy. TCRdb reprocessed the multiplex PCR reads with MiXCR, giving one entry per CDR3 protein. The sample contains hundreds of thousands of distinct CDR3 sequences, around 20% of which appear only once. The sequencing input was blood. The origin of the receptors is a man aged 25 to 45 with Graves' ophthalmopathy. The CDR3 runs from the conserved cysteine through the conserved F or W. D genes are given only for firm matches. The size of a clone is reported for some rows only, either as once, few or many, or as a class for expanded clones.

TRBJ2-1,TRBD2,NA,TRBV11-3,TGTGCCAGCAGCTCTGGACTAGCGGGAGTAGTCTCCTACAATGAGCAGTTCTTC,CASSSGLAGVVSYNEQFF
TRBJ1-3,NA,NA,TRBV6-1,TGTGCCAGCAGTGAGCGGAGCTCTGGAAACACCATATATTTT,CASSERSSGNTIYF
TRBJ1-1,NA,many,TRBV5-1,TGCGCCAGCAGCTTGGATGGATCCCTGAACACTGAAGCTTTCTTT,CASSLDGSLNTEAFF
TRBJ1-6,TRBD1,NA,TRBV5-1,TGCGCCAGCAGACAACCACCGGGACAGGATATACCACCCCTCCACTTT,CASRQPPGQDIPPLHF
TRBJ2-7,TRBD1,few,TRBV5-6,TGTGCCAGCAGTGACCTGGACAGGGATTCCTACGAGCAGTACTTC,CASSDLDRDSYEQYF
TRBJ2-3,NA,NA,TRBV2,TGTGCCAGCCATCGGTATGAGGGAGTCACAGATACGCAGTATTTT,CASHRYEGVTDTQYF
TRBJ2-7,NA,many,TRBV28,TGTGCCAGCAGTGGGCTTCACCCCCTAATCGAGCAGTACTTC,CASSGLHPLIEQYF
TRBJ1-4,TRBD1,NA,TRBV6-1,TGTGCCAGCAGTAAAACAGGGGGCACAACTAATGAAAAACTGTTTTTT,CASSKTGGTTNEKLFF
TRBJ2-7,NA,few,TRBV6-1,TGTGCCAGCAGTTCCCCCGGGACACACACCTACGAGCAGTACTTC,CASSSPGTHTYEQYF
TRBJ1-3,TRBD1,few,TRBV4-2,TGTGCCAGCAGCCCAACAGGGGGCGCGAAGGGAAACACCATATATTTT,CASSPTGGAKGNTIYF
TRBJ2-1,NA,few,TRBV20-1,TGCAGTGCTAGCGAACCATCCCTTCACAATGAGCAGTTCTTC,CSASEPSLHNEQFF
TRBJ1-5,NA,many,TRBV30,TGTGCCTGGAGCCAGGGTCCAAATCAGCCCCAGCATTTT,CAWSQGPNQPQHF
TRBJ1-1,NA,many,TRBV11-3,TGTGCCAGCAGCTTAGGGTCAGGGAGCGCGTACACTGAAGCTTTCTTT,CASSLGSGSAYTEAFF
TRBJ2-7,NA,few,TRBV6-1,TGTGCCAGCAGACCTCGGGACACCGCCTACGAGCAGTACTTC,CASRPRDTAYEQYF
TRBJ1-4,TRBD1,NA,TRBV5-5,TGTGCCAGCAGCTTGGCAGGGGGAGCTTCTAATGAAAAACTGTTTTTT,CASSLAGGASNEKLFF
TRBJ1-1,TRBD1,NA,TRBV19,TGTGCCAGTAGACCGCAGGGGGGGCTTGAAGCTTTCTTT,CASRPQGGLEAFF
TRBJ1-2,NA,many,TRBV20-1,TGCAGTGCTAGACAGGGTTCCTATGGCTACACCTTC,CSARQGSYGYTF
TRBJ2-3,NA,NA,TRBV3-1,TGTGCCAGCAAGGGGTCTAGCACAGATACGCAGTATTTT,CASKGSSTDTQYF
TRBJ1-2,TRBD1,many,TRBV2,TGTGCCAGCAGTGGCCGACAGGGGGCCTACTATGGCTACACCTTC,CASSGRQGAYYGYTF
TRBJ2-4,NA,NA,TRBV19,TGTGCCAGTAGTATAGCCAGAGTCTTAGCCAAAAACATTCAGTACTTC,CASSIARVLAKNIQYF
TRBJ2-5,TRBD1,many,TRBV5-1,TGCGCCAGCAGCCCAGGGTGGCGAGGGACAGAAGAGACCCAGTACTTC,CASSPGWRGTEETQYF
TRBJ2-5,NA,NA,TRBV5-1,TGCGCCAGCAGGGCCGGCGCGGAGACCCAGTACTTC,CASRAGAETQYF
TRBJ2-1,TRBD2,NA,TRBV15,TGTGCCACCAGCAGAGTAGTAGCGGGAGTGACTGAGCAGTTCTTC,CATSRVVAGVTEQFF
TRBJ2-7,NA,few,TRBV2,TGTGCCAGCAGTGAACTTGTCGGACGCTCCTACGAGCAGTACTTC,CASSELVGRSYEQYF
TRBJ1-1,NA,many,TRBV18,TGTGCCAGCTCACCCACCAAGAACACTGAAGCTTTCTTT,CASSPTKNTEAFF